This T cell receptor beta chain was recorded in a study of blood T cell repertoires in COVID-19. Across the study: The samples span acute and convalescent COVID-19 from the United States, Italy and Spain. The cDNA or gDNA used as material had been derived from T cells, B-cell-depleted T cells, or PBMCs.

The germline CDR1 and CDR2 sequences are SGHTA and FQGNSA. This CDR3 region has 15 residues. Deletions cut 1 base from V and 1 base from J, with 9 bases between. Methods used by the authors: Reference gene primer amplification yielded estimated nucleated cell counts. Libraries were prepared by immunoSEQ multiplex PCR; TCRdb keeps only in-frame clonotypes and omits some of them. V, J and clone size are taken as reported in that table, and D and trimming were inferred from the DNA itself. The sample gives some 530,000 clones, 70% to 90% of which show up once; under 4% is in the top ten. The V gene is TRBV7-2, the J gene TRBJ2-3, with D possibly being TRBD2 (5 bases). This TCR derives from a human donor in a cohort sampled during active COVID-19. What was sequenced was peripheral blood. CDR3 coding DNA: TGTGCCAGCAGCTTAGATAGCGCGGGCACAGATACGCAGTATTTT. Its protein product is CASSLDSAGTDTQYF.